These 10 T cell receptor beta chains were all obtained from the same sample, sequenced in a study of T cells expressing NK-cell markers. TCRdb reprocessed the 5' RACE reads, with one entry per CDR3 protein and no DNA. This sample lists fewer than 400,000 distinct CDR3 sequences; its ten largest clones have over 4%. Sequencing used blood T cells: a sorted CD56 or NKG2C T cell subset, CD4+ or CD8+ T cells, or bulk PBMC T cells (not recorded which). The receptor set was obtained from a man aged 18-70 years in good health.

The chain employs TRBV6-5 and TRBJ2-2; TCRdb names TRBD2, which stays unverified in the absence of DNA. Germline CDR1 and CDR2: MNHEY and SVGAGI. The CDR3 consists of 17 residues. The CDR3 loop is CASSYKSGGTNTGELFF.

The chain employs TRBV2 and TRBJ2-5; absent DNA, TCRdb's TRBD1 call cannot be checked. Germline lookup yields CDR1 SNHLY and CDR2 FYNNEI. CDR3 length: 14 residues. CDR3: CASSVQGVRETQYF.

The gene calls are TRBV24-1 and TRBJ2-5; the D call of TRBD1 rests on TCRdb alone, since no DNA is present to check it. Germline V gene sequence: CDR1 KGHDR, CDR2 SFDVKD. This CDR3 has 14 amino acids. Here the CDR3 reads CATSEPHLGETQYF.

The chain links TRBV25-1 to TRBJ2-7; TCRdb proposes TRBD1, but this gene call is untestable without DNA. Germline CDR1 and CDR2: MGHDK and SYGVNS. The length of the CDR3 is 14 residues. The CDR3: CASSEPGQGSKQYF.

The V and J genes are TRBV7-2 and TRBJ2-1; TCRdb calls TRBD2, which cannot be checked without DNA. The CDR3 runs to 17 residues. Germline loops: CDR1 SGHTA, CDR2 FQGNSA. The CDR3 sequence is CASSSQRGGAVWNEQFF.

CDR3 loop: CASRSGAGQEDTEAFF. The chain joins TRBV5-1 to TRBJ1-1; there is no DNA to check the TCRdb D call of TRBD1. This CDR3 is built from 16 residues. CDR1 is SGHRS, CDR2 YFSETQ, per germline.

The rearrangement joins TRBV6-1 to TRBJ1-1; TCRdb lists TRBD1, though no DNA is available to test this call. This CDR3 is 15 amino acids long. Germline loops: CDR1 MNHNS, CDR2 SASEGT. The CDR3 reads CASSARDRKSTEAFF.

The J gene is TRBJ1-1, the V gene TRBV4-1. Germline lookup yields CDR1 MGHRA and CDR2 YSYEKL. This CDR3 is 14 amino acids long. The CDR3 spells CASSQLGGNTEAFF.

The chain is built from TRBV6-1 and TRBJ2-1; there is no DNA to check the TCRdb D call of TRBD2. CDR1 and CDR2 from the germline V gene are MNHNS and SASEGT. The CDR3 spans 14 residues. CDR3 in amino acids: CASRPPTSGVEQFF.

The chain is built from TRBV6-5 and TRBJ1-1. This CDR3 is built from 14 residues. Germline V gene data show CDR1 as MNHEY and CDR2 as SVGAGI. The CDR3 reads CASSYSISFREAFF.